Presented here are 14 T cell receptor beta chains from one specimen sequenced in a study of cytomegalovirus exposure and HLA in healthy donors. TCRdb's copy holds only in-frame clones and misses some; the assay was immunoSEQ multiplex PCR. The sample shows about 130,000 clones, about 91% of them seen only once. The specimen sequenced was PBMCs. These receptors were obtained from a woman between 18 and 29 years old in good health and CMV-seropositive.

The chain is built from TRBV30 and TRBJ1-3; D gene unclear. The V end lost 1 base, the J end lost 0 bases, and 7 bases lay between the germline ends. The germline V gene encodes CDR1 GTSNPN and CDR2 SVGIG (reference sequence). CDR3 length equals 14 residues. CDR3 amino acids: CAWSGGGSGNTIYF. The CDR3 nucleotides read TGTGCCTGGAGTGGAGGCGGCTCTGGAAACACCATATATTTT. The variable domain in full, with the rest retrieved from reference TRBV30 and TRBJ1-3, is SQTIHQWPATLVQPVGSPLSLECTVEGTSNPNLYWYRQAAGRGLQLLFYSVGIGQISSEVPQNLSASRPQDRQFILSSKKLLLSDSGFYLCAWSGGGSGNTIYFGEGSWLTVV.

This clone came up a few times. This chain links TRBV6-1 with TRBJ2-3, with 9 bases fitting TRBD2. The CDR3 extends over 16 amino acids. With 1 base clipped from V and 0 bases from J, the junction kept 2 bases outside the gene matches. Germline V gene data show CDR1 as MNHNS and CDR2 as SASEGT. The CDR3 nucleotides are TGTGCCAGCAGTGAAGTAGCGGGGGTTAGCACAGATACGCAGTATTTT. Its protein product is CASSEVAGVSTDTQYF.

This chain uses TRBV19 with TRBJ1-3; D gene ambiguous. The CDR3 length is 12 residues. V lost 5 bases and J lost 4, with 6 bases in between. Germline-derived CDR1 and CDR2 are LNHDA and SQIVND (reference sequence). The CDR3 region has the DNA TGTGCCAGTAGTCGTACAGGAAACACCATATATTTT. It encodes CASSRTGNTIYF.

The DNA for the CDR3 is TGTGCCAGCAGCTCCGGGGACAGGGGAACCGACGAGCAGTACTTC. This gives the protein CASSSGDRGTDEQYF. J is TRBJ2-7 and V is TRBV5-4; TRBD1 matches at 10 bases. V shed 3 bases and J 5 bases; nucleotides not matched to a gene: 8. This CDR3 is 15 amino acids long. Germline CDR1 and CDR2: SGHNT and YYREEE (reference sequence). The full variable domain, in which reference TRBV5-4 and TRBJ2-7 provide the parts outside the CDR3, is ETGVTQSPTHLIKTRGQQVTLRCSSQSGHNTVSWYQQALGQGPQFIFQYYREEENGRGNFPPRFSGLQFPNYSSELNVNALELDDSALYLCASSSGDRGTDEQYFGPGTRLTVT.

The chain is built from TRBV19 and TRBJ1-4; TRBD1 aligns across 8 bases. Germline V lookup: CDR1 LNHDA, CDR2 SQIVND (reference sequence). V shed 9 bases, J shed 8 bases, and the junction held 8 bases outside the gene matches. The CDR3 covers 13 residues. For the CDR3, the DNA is TGTGCCAGCCGGACAGGGCCGATGGAAAAACTGTTTTTT. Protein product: CASRTGPMEKLFF. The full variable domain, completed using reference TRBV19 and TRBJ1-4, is DGGITQSPKYLFRKEGQNVTLSCEQNLNHDAMYWYRQDPGQGLRLIYYSQIVNDFQKGDIAEGYSVSREKKESFPLTVTSAQKNPTAFYLCASRTGPMEKLFFGSGTQLSVL.

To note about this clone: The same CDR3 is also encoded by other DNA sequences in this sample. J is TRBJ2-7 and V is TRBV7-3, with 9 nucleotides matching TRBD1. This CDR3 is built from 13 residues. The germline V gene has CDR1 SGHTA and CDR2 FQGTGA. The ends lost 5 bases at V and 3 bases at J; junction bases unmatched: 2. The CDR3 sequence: CASSPGQGYEQYF. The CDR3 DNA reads TGTGCCAGCAGCCCGGGACAGGGCTACGAGCAGTACTTC.

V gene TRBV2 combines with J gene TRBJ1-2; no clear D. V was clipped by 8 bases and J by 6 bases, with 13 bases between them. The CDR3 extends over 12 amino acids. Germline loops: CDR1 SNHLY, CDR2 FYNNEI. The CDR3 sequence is CASGLYADGYTF. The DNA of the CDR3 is TGTGCCAGCGGTTTATATGCGGATGGCTACACCTTC.

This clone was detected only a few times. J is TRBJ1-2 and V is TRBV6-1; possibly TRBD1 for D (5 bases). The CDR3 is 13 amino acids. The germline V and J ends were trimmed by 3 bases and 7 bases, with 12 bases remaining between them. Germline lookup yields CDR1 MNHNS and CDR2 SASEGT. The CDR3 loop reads CASSETDIVGYTF. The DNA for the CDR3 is TGTGCCAGCAGTGAGACGGACATAGTTGGCTACACCTTC.

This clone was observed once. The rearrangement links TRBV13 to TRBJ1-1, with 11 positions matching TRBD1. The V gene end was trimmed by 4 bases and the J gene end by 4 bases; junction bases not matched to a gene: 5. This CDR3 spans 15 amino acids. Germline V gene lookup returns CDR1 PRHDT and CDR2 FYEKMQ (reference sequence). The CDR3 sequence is CASSWGQGEGTEAFF. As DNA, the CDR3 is TGTGCCAGCAGCTGGGGACAGGGGGAAGGCACTGAAGCTTTCTTT.

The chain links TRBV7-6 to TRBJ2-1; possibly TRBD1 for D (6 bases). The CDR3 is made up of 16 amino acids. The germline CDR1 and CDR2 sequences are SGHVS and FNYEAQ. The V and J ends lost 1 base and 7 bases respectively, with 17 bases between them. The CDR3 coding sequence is TGTGCCAGCAGCTTAGTTCAGGGGTACGATACGAATGAGCAGTTCTTC. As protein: CASSLVQGYDTNEQFF.

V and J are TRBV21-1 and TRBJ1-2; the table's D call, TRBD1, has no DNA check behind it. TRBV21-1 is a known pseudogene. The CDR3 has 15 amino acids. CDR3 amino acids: CASSRPDRGSNGYTF. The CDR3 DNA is TGTGCCAGCAGCAGGCCAGACAGGGGGTCCAATGGCTACACCTTC.

CDR3 in DNA: TGTGCCAGCAATCCACAGGCCCCCCTCAACGAGCAGTACTTC. Translating gives CASNPQAPLNEQYF. The rearrangement links TRBV6-5 to TRBJ2-7, with a possible D match to TRBD1 (5 bases). V dropped 7 bases and J dropped 5 bases, with 18 bases sitting between them. Germline values: CDR1 MNHEY, CDR2 SVGAGI. The CDR3 contains 14 residues.

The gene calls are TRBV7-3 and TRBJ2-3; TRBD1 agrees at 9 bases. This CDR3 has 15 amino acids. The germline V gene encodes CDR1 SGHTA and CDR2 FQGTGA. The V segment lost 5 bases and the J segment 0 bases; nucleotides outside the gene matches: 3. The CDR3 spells CASSQDRGSTDTQYF. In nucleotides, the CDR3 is TGTGCCAGCAGCCAGGACAGGGGCAGCACAGATACGCAGTATTTT.

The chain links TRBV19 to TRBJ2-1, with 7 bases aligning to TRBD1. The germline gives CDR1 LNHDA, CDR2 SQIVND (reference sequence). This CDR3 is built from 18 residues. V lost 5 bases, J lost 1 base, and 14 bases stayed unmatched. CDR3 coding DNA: TGTGCCAGTAGTTTTAAGTCGCAGGGACAGCGTTCCTACAATGAGCAGTTCTTC. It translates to CASSFKSQGQRSYNEQFF. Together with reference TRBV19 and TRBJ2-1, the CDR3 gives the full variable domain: DGGITQSPKYLFRKEGQNVTLSCEQNLNHDAMYWYRQDPGQGLRLIYYSQIVNDFQKGDIAEGYSVSREKKESFPLTVTSAQKNPTAFYLCASSFKSQGQRSYNEQFFGPGTRLTVL.